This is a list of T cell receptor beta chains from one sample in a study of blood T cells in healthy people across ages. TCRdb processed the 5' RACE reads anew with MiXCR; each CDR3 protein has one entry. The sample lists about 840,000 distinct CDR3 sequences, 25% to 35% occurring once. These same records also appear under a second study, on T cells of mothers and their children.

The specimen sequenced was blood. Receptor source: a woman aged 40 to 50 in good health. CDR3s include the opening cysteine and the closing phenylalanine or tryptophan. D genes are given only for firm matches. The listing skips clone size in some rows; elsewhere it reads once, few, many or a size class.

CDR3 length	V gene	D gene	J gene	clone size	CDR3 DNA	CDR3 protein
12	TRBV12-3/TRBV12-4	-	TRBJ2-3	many	TGTGCCAGCAGCTTCGGGGGAGATACGCAGTATTTT	CASSFGGDTQYF
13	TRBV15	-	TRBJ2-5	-	TGTGCCACCAGCAGAGGGTCAAAAGAGACCCAGTACTTC	CATSRGSKETQYF
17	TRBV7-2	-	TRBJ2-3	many	TGTGCCAGCAGCTCCTGGGGGGTAGGGACCCGCACAGATACGCAGTATTTT	CASSSWGVGTRTDTQYF
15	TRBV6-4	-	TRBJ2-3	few	TGTGCCAGCAGCCGGGACTCAGGGTACACAGATACGCAGTATTTT	CASSRDSGYTDTQYF
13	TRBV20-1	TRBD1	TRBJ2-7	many	TGCAGCGCCCGACAGGGAGCATCCTACGAGCAGTACTTC	CSARQGASYEQYF
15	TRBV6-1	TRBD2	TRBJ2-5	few	TGTGCCAGCAGTTCGGGGGGGCAGGGACGGGATGAGCAGTACTTC	CASSSGGQGRDEQYF
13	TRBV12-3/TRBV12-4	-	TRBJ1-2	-	TGTGCCAGCGGTTTACGGGACTCCAACGGCTACACCTTC	CASGLRDSNGYTF
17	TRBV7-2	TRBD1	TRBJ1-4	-	TGTGCCAGCAGCTTAGCTTACCACGGGACAGGTGCTGAAAAACTGTTTTTT	CASSLAYHGTGAEKLFF
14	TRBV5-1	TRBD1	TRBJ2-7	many	TGCGCCAGCCGACAGGGGTCTTCCTCCAACGAGCAGTACTTC	CASRQGSSSNEQYF
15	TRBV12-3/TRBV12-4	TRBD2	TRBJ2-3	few	TGTGCCAGCAGAGCGGGACTAGCCGGCGGAGATACGCAGTATTTT	CASRAGLAGGDTQYF
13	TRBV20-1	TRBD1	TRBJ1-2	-	TGCAGTGCTAAGCCGGGACAGAGTTATGGCTACACCTTC	CSAKPGQSYGYTF
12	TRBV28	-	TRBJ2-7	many	TGTGCCAGCAATTGGGCGGGCTACGAGCAGTACTTC	CASNWAGYEQYF
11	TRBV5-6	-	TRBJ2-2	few	TGTGCCACCCGAGGCTCCGGGGAGCTGTTTTTT	CATRGSGELFF
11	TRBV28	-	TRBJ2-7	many	TGTGCCAGCAGGGCCCCCCGGGAGCAGTACTTC	CASRAPREQYF
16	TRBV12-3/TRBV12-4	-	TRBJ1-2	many	TGTGCCAGCAGAGCCGGAGGCAGGGCGAATAACTATGGCTACACCTTC	CASRAGGRANNYGYTF
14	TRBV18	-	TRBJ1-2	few	TGTGCCAGCGCGACGAGTCCCTTCGACTATGGCTACACCTTC	CASATSPFDYGYTF
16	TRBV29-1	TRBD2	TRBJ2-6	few	TGCAGCGTTGAAGATCGGGGGGGTTCTGGGGCCAACGTCCTGACTTTC	CSVEDRGGSGANVLTF
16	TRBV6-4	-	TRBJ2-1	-	TGTGCCAGCAGTGTATCAGGGGACCCAAGAGACAATGAGCAGTTCTTC	CASSVSGDPRDNEQFF
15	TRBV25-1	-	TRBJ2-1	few	TGTGCCAGCAGTCCCAGGGGCTTCTCCTACAATGAGCAGTTCTTC	CASSPRGFSYNEQFF
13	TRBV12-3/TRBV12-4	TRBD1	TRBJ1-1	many	TGTGCCAGCAGCTCGACAGGGTTCACTGAAGCTTTCTTT	CASSSTGFTEAFF
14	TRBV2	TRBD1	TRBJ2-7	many	TGTGCCAGCACCCGACAGGGTATAACCTACGAGCAGTACTTC	CASTRQGITYEQYF
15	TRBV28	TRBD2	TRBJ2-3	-	TGTGCCAGCAGGCCCCGGACTAGCGGGGCCGATACGCAGTATTTT	CASRPRTSGADTQYF
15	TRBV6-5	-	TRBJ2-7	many	TGTGCCAGCAGTGGCCAGGGGGGTCGCTCCTACGAGCAGTACTTC	CASSGQGGRSYEQYF
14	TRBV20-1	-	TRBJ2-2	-	TGCAGTGCTAGGGGGCTCCGTTACACCGGGGAGCTGTTTTTT	CSARGLRYTGELFF
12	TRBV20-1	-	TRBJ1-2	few	TGCAGTGCTGGGTTTTGGGGTGGTGGCTACACCTTC	CSAGFWGGGYTF
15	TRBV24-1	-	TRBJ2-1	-	TGTGCCACCAGTGATACAGGGCCCCCAGAGAATGAGCAGTTCTTC	CATSDTGPPENEQFF
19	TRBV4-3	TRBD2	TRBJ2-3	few	TGCGCCAGCAGCCAACACCTCCCTAGACTAGCGGGGGGACGGGATACGCAGTATTTT	CASSQHLPRLAGGRDTQYF
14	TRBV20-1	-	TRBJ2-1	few	TGCAGTGCCGAGAGTTGGCGGGGTTACAATGAGCAGTTCTTC	CSAESWRGYNEQFF
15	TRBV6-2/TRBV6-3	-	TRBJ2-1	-	TGTGCCAGCAGCCAAGAGGGGGTTTCCTACAATGAGCAGTTCTTC	CASSQEGVSYNEQFF
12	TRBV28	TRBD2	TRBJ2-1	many	TGTGCCAGCAGGGCTAGCGGGGGTGAGCAGTTCTTC	CASRASGGEQFF
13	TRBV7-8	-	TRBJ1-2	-	TGTACCAGCAGCTTATTCAGAGACTATGGCTACACCTTC	CTSSLFRDYGYTF
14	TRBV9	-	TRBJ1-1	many	TGTGCCAGCAGCGTCACAGCTCTCCACACTGAAGCTTTCTTT	CASSVTALHTEAFF
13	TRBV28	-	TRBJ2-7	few	TGTGCCAGCAGTCCCGACAGGTTTGGAGAGCAGTACTTC	CASSPDRFGEQYF
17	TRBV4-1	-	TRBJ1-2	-	TGCGCCAGCAGCCACCAACTCCAGGTTTCAGCTAACTATGGCTACACCTTC	CASSHQLQVSANYGYTF
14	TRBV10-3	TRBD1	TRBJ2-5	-	TGTGCCACCAGTGGACAGGGGGCATGGGAGACCCAGTACTTC	CATSGQGAWETQYF
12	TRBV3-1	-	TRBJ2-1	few	TGTGCCAGCAGCCGGTATGCCGATGAGCAGTTCTTC	CASSRYADEQFF
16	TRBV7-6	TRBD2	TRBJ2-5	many	TGTGCCAGCAGCTTAGGGGTAGCGGGGGGGCTGGAGACCCAGTACTTC	CASSLGVAGGLETQYF
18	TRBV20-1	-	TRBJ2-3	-	TGCAGTACTAGCCCCGCCCCGGACTTTTCGACATACACAGATACGCAGTATTTT	CSTSPAPDFSTYTDTQYF
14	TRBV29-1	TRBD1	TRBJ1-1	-	TGCAGCGCTTTCAGGGGGGGGTTGAACACTGAAGCTTTCTTT	CSAFRGGLNTEAFF
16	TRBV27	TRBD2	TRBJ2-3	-	TGTGCCAGCAGTCCGCTGGCTAGCGGGGGGGCAGATACGCAGTATTTT	CASSPLASGGADTQYF
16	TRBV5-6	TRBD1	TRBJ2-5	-	TGTGCCAGCACCCCTTTGGGCAGGGGGTCCCAAGGGACCCAGTACTTC	CASTPLGRGSQGTQYF
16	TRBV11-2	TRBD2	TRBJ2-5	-	TGTGCCAGCAGCCCAAGCCTAGCGGGGGCCCTTGAGACCCAGTACTTC	CASSPSLAGALETQYF
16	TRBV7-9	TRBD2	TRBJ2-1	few	TGTGCCAGCGGCCGAACTAGCGGGGGGGTTTCCAATGAGCAGTTCTTC	CASGRTSGGVSNEQFF
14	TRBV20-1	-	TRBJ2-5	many	TGCAGTGCGCAGGGGACCTACCCTCAAGAGACCCAGTACTTC	CSAQGTYPQETQYF
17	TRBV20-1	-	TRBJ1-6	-	TGCAGTGCTAGAGATCGGTCTAACAGAGGCTATAATTCACCCCTCCACTTT	CSARDRSNRGYNSPLHF
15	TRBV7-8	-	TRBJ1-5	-	TGTGCCAGCAGCCCGAGGGGCGGGGGCGCGCAGCCCCAGCATTTT	CASSPRGGGAQPQHF
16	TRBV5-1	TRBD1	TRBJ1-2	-	TGCGCCAGCAGCCTTACGGCAGGGGGCGAACTTAGAGGCTACACCTTC	CASSLTAGGELRGYTF